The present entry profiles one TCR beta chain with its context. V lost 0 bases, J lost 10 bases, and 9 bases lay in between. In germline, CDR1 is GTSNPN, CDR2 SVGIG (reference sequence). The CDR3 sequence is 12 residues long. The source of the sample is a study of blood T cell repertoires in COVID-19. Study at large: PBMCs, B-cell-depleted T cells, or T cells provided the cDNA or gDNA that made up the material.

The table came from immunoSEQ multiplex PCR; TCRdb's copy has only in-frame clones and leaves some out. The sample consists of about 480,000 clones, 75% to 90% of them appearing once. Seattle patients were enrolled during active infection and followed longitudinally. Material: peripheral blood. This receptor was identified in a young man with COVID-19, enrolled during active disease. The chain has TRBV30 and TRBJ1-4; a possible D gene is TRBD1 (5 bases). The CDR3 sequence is CAWSVRGGKLFF. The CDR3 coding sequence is TGTGCCTGGAGTGTACGGGGGGGAAAACTGTTTTTT.